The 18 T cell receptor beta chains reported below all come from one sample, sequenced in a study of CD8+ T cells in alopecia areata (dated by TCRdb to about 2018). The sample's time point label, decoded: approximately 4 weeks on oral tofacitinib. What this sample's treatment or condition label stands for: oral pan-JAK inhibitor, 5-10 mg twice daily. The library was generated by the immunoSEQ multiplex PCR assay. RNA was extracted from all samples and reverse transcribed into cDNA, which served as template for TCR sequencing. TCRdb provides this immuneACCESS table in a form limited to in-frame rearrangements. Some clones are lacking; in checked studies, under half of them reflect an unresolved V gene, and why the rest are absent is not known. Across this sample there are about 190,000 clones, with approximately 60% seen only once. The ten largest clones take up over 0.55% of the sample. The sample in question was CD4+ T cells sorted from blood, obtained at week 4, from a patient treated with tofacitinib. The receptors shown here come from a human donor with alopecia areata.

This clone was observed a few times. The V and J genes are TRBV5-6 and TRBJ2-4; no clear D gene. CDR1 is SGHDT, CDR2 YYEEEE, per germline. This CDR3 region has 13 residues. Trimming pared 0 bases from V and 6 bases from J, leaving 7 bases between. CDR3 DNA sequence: TGTGCCAGCAGCTTGGGCTACAGAAACATTCAGTACTTC. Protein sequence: CASSLGYRNIQYF.

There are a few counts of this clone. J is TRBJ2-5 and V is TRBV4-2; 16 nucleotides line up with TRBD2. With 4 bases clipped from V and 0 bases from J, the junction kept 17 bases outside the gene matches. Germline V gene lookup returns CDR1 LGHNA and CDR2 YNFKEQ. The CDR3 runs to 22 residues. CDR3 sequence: CASSREVTGTSGRAPYQETQYF. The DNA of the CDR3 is TGTGCCAGCAGCCGAGAGGTCACCGGGACTAGCGGGAGGGCCCCTTACCAAGAGACCCAGTACTTC.

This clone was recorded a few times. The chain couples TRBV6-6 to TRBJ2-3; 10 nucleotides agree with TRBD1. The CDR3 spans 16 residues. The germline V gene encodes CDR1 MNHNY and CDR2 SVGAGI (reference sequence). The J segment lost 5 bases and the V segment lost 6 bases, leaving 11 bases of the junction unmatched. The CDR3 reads CASSPRAGTGEDTQYF. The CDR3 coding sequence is TGTGCCAGCAGCCCTCGAGCCGGGACAGGGGAAGATACGCAGTATTTT.

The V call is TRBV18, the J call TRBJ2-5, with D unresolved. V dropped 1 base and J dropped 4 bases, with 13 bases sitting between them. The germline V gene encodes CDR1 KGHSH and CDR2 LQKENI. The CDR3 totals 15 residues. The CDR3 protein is CASSPLGPPGETQYF. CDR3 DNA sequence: TGTGCCAGCTCACCACTCGGTCCGCCTGGAGAGACCCAGTACTTC. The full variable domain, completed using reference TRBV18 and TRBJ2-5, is NAGVMQNPRHLVRRRGQEARLRCSPMKGHSHVYWYRQLPEEGLKFMVYLQKENIIDESGMPKERFSAEFPKEGPSILRIQQVVRGDSAAYFCASSPLGPPGETQYFGPGTRLLVL.

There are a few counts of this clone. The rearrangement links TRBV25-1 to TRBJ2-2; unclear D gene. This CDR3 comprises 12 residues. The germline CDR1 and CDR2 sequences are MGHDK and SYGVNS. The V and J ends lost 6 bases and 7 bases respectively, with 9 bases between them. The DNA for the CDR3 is TGTGCCAGCAGCGAGCTAAGCGGGGAGCTGTTTTTT. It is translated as CASSELSGELFF.

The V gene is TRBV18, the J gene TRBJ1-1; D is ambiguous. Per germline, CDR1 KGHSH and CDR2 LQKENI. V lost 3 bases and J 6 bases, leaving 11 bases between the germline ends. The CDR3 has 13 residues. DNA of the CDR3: TGTGCCAGCTCACCTTCTGGCTTGGCTGAAGCTTTCTTT. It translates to CASSPSGLAEAFF.

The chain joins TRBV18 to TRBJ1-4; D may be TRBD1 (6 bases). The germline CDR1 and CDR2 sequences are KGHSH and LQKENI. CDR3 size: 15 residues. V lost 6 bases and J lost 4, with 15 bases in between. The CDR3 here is CASSNLGQHNEKLFF. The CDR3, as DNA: TGTGCCAGCTCGAACCTAGGACAGCATAATGAAAAACTGTTTTTT.

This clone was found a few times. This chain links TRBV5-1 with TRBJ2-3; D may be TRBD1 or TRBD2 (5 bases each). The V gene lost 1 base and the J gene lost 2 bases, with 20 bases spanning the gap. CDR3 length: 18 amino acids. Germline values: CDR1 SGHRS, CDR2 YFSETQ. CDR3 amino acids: CASSLIVQGGRNTDTQYF. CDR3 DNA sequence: TGCGCCAGCAGCTTGATAGTCCAGGGCGGGCGGAACACAGATACGCAGTATTTT.

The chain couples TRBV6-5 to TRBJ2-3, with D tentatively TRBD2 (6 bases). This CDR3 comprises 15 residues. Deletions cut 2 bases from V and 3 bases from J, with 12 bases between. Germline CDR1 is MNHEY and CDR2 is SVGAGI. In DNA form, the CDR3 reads TGTGCCAGCAGTTACGGTGGAGGGATTACAGATACGCAGTATTTT. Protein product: CASSYGGGITDTQYF.

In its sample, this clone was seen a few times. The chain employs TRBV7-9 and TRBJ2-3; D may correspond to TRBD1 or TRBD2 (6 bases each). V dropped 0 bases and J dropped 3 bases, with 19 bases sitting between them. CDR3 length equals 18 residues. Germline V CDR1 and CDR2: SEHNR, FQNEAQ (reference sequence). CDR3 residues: CASSLAGPGAFGTDTQYF. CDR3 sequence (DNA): TGTGCCAGCAGCTTAGCGGGTCCGGGGGCATTCGGTACAGATACGCAGTATTTT.

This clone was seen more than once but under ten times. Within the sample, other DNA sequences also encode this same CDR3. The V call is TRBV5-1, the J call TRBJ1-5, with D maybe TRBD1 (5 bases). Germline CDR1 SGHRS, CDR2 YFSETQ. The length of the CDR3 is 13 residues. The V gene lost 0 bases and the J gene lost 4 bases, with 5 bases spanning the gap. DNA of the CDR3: TGCGCCAGCAGCTTGGACAGGAATCAGCCCCAGCATTTT. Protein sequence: CASSLDRNQPQHF.

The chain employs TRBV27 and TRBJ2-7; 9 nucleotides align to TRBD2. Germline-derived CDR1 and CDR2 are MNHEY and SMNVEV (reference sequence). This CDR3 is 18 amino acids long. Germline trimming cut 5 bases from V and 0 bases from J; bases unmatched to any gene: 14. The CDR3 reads CASSPQSSSGVLSYEQYF. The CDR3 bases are TGTGCCAGCAGTCCCCAATCCTCTAGCGGGGTCCTCTCCTACGAGCAGTACTTC.

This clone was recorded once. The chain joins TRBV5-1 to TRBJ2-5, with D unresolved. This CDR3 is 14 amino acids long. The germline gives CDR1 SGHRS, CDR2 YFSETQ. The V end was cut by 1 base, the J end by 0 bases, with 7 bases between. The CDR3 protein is CASSLPGDQETQYF. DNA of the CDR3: TGCGCCAGCAGCTTGCCAGGCGACCAAGAGACCCAGTACTTC.

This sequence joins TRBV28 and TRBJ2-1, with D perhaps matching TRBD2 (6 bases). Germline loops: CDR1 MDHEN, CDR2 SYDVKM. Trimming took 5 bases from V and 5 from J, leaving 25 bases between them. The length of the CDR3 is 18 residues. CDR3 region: CASSQRRDGRGIHNEQFF. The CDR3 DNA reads TGTGCCAGCAGTCAAAGGAGGGACGGTCGGGGGATCCACAATGAGCAGTTCTTC.

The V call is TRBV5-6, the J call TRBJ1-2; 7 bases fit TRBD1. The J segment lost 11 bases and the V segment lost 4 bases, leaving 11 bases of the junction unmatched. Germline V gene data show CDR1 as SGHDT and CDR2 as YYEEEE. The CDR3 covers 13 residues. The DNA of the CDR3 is TGTGCCAGCAGCGCGGACCGGACAGGACCATACACCTTC. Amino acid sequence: CASSADRTGPYTF.

The CDR3 spells CSVTRDPSGEQYF. CDR3 DNA sequence: TGCAGCGTGACCCGGGACCCCTCCGGCGAGCAGTACTTC. This chain connects TRBV29-1 to TRBJ2-7; perhaps D is TRBD1 or TRBD2 (5 bases each). Germline loops: CDR1 SQVTM, CDR2 ANQGSEA. This CDR3 comprises 13 residues. The V end lost 6 bases, the J end lost 6 bases, and 18 bases lay between the germline ends.

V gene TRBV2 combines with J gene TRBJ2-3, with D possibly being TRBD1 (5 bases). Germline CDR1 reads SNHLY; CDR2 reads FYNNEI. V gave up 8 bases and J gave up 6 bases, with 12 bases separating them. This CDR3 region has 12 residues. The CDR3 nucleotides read TGTGCCAGCGGGGCTGACTGGGATACGCAGTATTTT. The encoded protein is CASGADWDTQYF.

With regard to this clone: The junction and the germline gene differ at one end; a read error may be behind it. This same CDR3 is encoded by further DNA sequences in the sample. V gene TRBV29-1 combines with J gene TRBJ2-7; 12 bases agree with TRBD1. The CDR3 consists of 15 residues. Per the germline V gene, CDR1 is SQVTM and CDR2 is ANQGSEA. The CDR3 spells CSALPGDRGPNEQYF. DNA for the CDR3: TGCAGCGCTCTACCCGGGGACAGGGGGCCTAACGAACAGTACTTC.